Each of the 25 T cell receptor beta chains below was sequenced from the same sample in a study of T cell changes during pregnancy in multiple sclerosis (dated by TCRdb to about 2019). The protocol used for the library was the immunoSEQ multiplex PCR assay. TCRdb retrieved this table from immuneACCESS and kept in-frame rearrangements only. Not all clones are present; in checked studies, unresolved V genes account for under half, and no reason is known for the remainder. The sample table shows 45,000 to 55,000 clones, and 80% to 95% are seen once. 0.91% of the sample belongs to the ten largest clones. Here the sequenced sample was CD4+ T cells from peripheral blood mononuclear cells, taken in the second trimester of pregnancy. Receptor source: a female donor in good health, enrolled as a control in a pregnancy study.

V and J are TRBV7-2 and TRBJ2-2; possible D gene TRBD2, 5 bases. This CDR3 has 16 residues. Germline V gene lookup returns CDR1 SGHTA and CDR2 FQGNSA. V lost 2 bases and J lost 3, with 13 bases in between. This CDR3 reads CASSLIMRADTGELFF. Written as DNA, the CDR3 is TGTGCCAGCAGCTTAATCATGAGGGCTGACACCGGGGAGCTGTTTTTT.

The gene calls are TRBV7-2 and TRBJ2-3; TRBD2 agrees at 13 bases. The germline gives CDR1 SGHTA, CDR2 FQGNSA. The CDR3 extends over 16 amino acids. Losses at the gene ends were 4 bases for V and 2 bases for J; bases not matched to a gene: 3. This chain's CDR3 is CASSSGLAGITDTQYF. The CDR3 nucleotides are TGTGCCAGCAGCTCGGGACTAGCGGGGATCACAGATACGCAGTATTTT.

The chain joins TRBV20-1 to TRBJ1-1; D is uncertain. With 4 bases removed from V and 6 bases from J, the gap between germline ends came to 9 bases. The CDR3 length is 11 residues. The germline gives CDR1 DFQATT, CDR2 SNEGSKA (reference sequence). CDR3 sequence (DNA): TGCAGTGCTATTTTGGCCCCTGAAGCTTTCTTT. Protein: CSAILAPEAFF.

The chain carries TRBV5-1 and TRBJ1-4; 7 bases line up with TRBD1. V shed 0 bases, J shed 8 bases, and the junction held 7 bases outside the gene matches. This CDR3 is 15 amino acids long. Germline loops: CDR1 SGHRS, CDR2 YFSETQ. The CDR3 region has the DNA TGCGCCAGCAGCTTGGGGGGACAGCCCCGAGAAAAACTGTTTTTT. It translates to CASSLGGQPREKLFF.

This clone was seen just once. The chain employs TRBV9 and TRBJ2-5, with D unresolved. The CDR3 totals 15 residues. Trimming shortened V by 0 bases and J by 5 bases, and 14 bases separated the two germline ends. The germline CDR1 and CDR2 sequences are SGDLS and YYNGEE. The CDR3 sequence is CASSVGPVVWETQYF. CDR3 nucleotide sequence: TGTGCCAGCAGCGTAGGGCCAGTGGTTTGGGAGACCCAGTACTTC. Combining the CDR3 with reference TRBV9 and TRBJ2-5 gives the whole variable domain DSGVTQTPKHLITATGQRVTLRCSPRSGDLSVYWYQQSLDQGLQFLIQYYNGEERAKGNILERFSAQQFPDLHSELNLSSLELGDSALYFCASSVGPVVWETQYFGPGTRLLVL.

This sequence joins TRBV18 and TRBJ2-7; 9 bases are shared with TRBD1. V shed 0 bases, J shed 2 bases, and the junction held 8 bases outside the gene matches. Per the germline V gene, CDR1 is KGHSH and CDR2 is LQKENI. The CDR3 extends over 17 amino acids. The CDR3 DNA follows: TGTGCCAGCTCACCACCTAATCCTGGGACAGGGACCTACGAGCAGTACTTC. As protein: CASSPPNPGTGTYEQYF.

The table lists this clone with a count of one. V usage is TRBV28 and J usage is TRBJ2-3, with 10 bases fitting TRBD2. The CDR3 covers 14 residues. Looked up from germline, CDR1 is MDHEN and CDR2 is SYDVKM. V shed 5 bases and J 5 bases; nucleotides not matched to a gene: 4. CDR3 sequence reads: CASSLSGGGDTQYF. The CDR3 nucleotides read TGTGCCAGCAGTCTAAGCGGGGGGGGAGATACGCAGTATTTT.

The chain couples TRBV2 to TRBJ2-1; D is unclear. V was pared by 2 bases and J by 15 bases, with 14 bases between. The CDR3 loop spans 12 amino acids. The V gene's germline CDR1 is SNHLY and CDR2 FYNNEI. This CDR3 reads CASSETIFWPFF. CDR3 DNA: TGTGCCAGCAGTGAAACGATCTTCTGGCCGTTCTTC.

The rearrangement links TRBV19 to TRBJ2-5; D unclear. The V gene's germline CDR1 is LNHDA and CDR2 SQIVND (reference sequence). Trimming took 1 base from V and 3 from J, leaving 9 bases between them. This CDR3 is built from 14 residues. For the CDR3, the DNA is TGTGCCAGTAGTATAGGAGGTAGTAAAGAGACCCAGTACTTC. Encoded protein: CASSIGGSKETQYF.

The chain has TRBV5-1 and TRBJ2-1; TRBD2 aligns across 14 bases. The ends lost 4 bases at V and 5 bases at J; junction bases unmatched: 5. Germline V CDR1 and CDR2: SGHRS, YFSETQ. This CDR3 has 16 residues. The CDR3 spells CASSLRLAGGNNEQFF. CDR3 sequence (DNA): TGCGCCAGCAGCCTACGACTAGCGGGGGGGAACAATGAGCAGTTCTTC. Full variable domain (remainder filled in from reference TRBV5-1 and TRBJ2-1): KAGVTQTPRYLIKTRGQQVTLSCSPISGHRSVSWYQQTPGQGLQFLFEYFSETQRNKGNFPGRFSGRQFSNSRSEMNVSTLELGDSALYLCASSLRLAGGNNEQFFGPGTRLTVL.

This CDR3 reads CASSGRGGAYNEQFF. The CDR3 DNA reads TGTGCCAGCAGTGGGCGCGGGGGGGCCTACAATGAGCAGTTCTTC. V and J are TRBV2 and TRBJ2-1; 9 bases agree with TRBD2. CDR1 is SNHLY and CDR2 is FYNNEI in the germline V gene. The CDR3 is 15 amino acids. V shed 4 bases and J 2 bases; nucleotides not matched to a gene: 3. Looking up the rest from reference TRBV2 and TRBJ2-1 gives the full variable domain: EPEVTQTPSHQVTQMGQEVILRCVPISNHLYFYWYRQILGQKVEFLVSFYNNEISEKSEIFDDQFSVERPDGSNFTLKIRSTKLEDSAMYFCASSGRGGAYNEQFFGPGTRLTVL.

The chain carries TRBV5-4 and TRBJ1-3; perhaps TRBD1 as D (5 bases). Germline values: CDR1 SGHNT, CDR2 YYREEE (reference sequence). Deletions cut 10 bases from V and 0 bases from J, with 8 bases between. This CDR3 contains 12 residues. The CDR3 region is CAVGGSGNTIYF. CDR3 DNA: TGTGCCGTGGGGGGCTCTGGAAACACCATATATTTT.

The V and J genes are TRBV7-6 and TRBJ2-6; D perhaps matches TRBD1 (6 bases). The V gene's germline CDR1 is SGHVS and CDR2 FNYEAQ. Trimming cost V 5 bases and J 1 base, with 21 bases left between them. This CDR3 spans 19 amino acids. The CDR3 DNA reads as TGTGCCAGCAGCCCGCGACTCTCGGGGACAAGGTCTGGGGCCAACGTCCTGACTTTC. Encoded protein: CASSPRLSGTRSGANVLTF.

The gene calls are TRBV19 and TRBJ1-6, with TRBD1 matching over 9 bases. From germline, CDR1 is LNHDA and CDR2 SQIVND (reference sequence). The CDR3 has 18 residues. The J segment lost 4 bases and the V segment lost 4 bases, leaving 11 bases of the junction unmatched. The CDR3 coding sequence is TGTGCCAGTAGTACAACATCCGGGACAGGGCATTATAATTCACCCCTCCACTTT. Its translation: CASSTTSGTGHYNSPLHF.

The chain has TRBV7-9 and TRBJ2-1, with D unclear. The CDR3 length is 12 residues. Germline CDR1 is SEHNR and CDR2 is FQNEAQ (reference sequence). Trimming removed 8 bases from V and 0 bases from J, with 5 bases in between. This chain's CDR3 is CASGSSYNEQFF. The CDR3 region has the DNA TGTGCCAGCGGTAGCTCCTACAATGAGCAGTTCTTC.

V is TRBV7-6 and J is TRBJ2-7; TRBD2 aligns across 7 bases. Germline trimming cut 5 bases from V and 0 bases from J; bases unmatched to any gene: 10. This CDR3 region has 16 residues. Germline CDR1 and CDR2: SGHVS and FNYEAQ. In nucleotides, the CDR3 is TGTGCCAGCAGCCCGATTGGGCGGGGGAGCTCCTACGAGCAGTACTTC. Translating it yields CASSPIGRGSSYEQYF.

The rearrangement uses TRBV11-3 and TRBJ2-5, with 8 bases aligning to TRBD1. Losses at the gene ends were 5 bases for V and 1 base for J; bases not matched to a gene: 9. The CDR3 length is 16 residues. Germline CDR1 SGHNT, CDR2 YENEEA. This chain's CDR3 is CASSRSLRGPQETQYF. CDR3 sequence (DNA): TGTGCCAGCAGCCGATCACTCAGGGGGCCCCAAGAGACCCAGTACTTC. Full variable domain (rest looked up from reference TRBV11-3 and TRBJ2-5): EAGVVQSPRYKIIEKKQPVAFWCNPISGHNTLYWYLQNLGQGPELLIRYENEEAVDDSQLPKDRFSAERLKGVDSTLKIQPAELGDSAVYLCASSRSLRGPQETQYFGPGTRLLVL.

V usage is TRBV9 and J usage is TRBJ1-1; 8 bases fit TRBD1. The germline V gene encodes CDR1 SGDLS and CDR2 YYNGEE. J gave up 5 bases and V 0 bases, and 6 bases lay outside the gene matches. This CDR3 region has 15 residues. The CDR3 is CASSVERTGTTEAFF. The CDR3 coding sequence is TGTGCCAGCAGCGTAGAGAGGACAGGGACTACTGAAGCTTTCTTT.

CDR3 DNA sequence: TGTGCCAGCAGTTTCAACAGGGTGAATTTGGGAGAGACCCAGTACTTC. As protein: CASSFNRVNLGETQYF. The chain recombines TRBV28 with TRBJ2-5; the D gene is possibly TRBD1 (6 bases). CDR3 size: 16 residues. The germline V gene has CDR1 MDHEN and CDR2 SYDVKM. Trimming left V 3 bases short and J 4 bases short, with 18 bases between.

V and J are TRBV7-9 and TRBJ1-5; weak D call: TRBD1 (6 bases). Trimming stripped 1 base from V and 7 bases from J, with 14 bases between. The germline V gene encodes CDR1 SEHNR and CDR2 FQNEAQ (reference sequence). The CDR3 is 15 amino acids. DNA for the CDR3: TGTGCCAGCAGCTTAGGGACAGTGTTCGGGCAGCCCCAGCATTTT. This sequence encodes CASSLGTVFGQPQHF.

Here the CDR3 DNA reads TGTGCCAGCAGTTACGGAGGCACGGTGGCGAACACCGGGGAGCTGTTTTTT. As protein: CASSYGGTVANTGELFF. The chain couples TRBV28 to TRBJ2-2; tentative D call: TRBD2 (5 bases). V gave up 4 bases and J gave up 0 bases, with 15 bases separating them. This CDR3 has 17 residues. Germline CDR1 is MDHEN and CDR2 is SYDVKM.

This clone was counted once. The chain is built from TRBV29-1 and TRBJ2-3; D is undetermined. This CDR3 is built from 14 residues. CDR1 is SQVTM, CDR2 ANQGSEA, per germline. Trimming left V 7 bases short and J 2 bases short, with 16 bases between. CDR3: CSGGADGDTDTQYF. CDR3 bases: TGCAGCGGAGGAGCCGACGGCGACACAGATACGCAGTATTTT.

This clone was recorded once. The rearrangement joins TRBV18 to TRBJ1-1; TRBD1 is a possible D gene (5 bases). Germline V lookup: CDR1 KGHSH, CDR2 LQKENI. CDR3 length equals 15 residues. Trimming pared 7 bases from V and 4 bases from J, leaving 19 bases between. CDR3 coding DNA: TGTGCCAGCTTACTACAGGTCCCTATGGCCACTGAAGCTTTCTTT. It yields the protein CASLLQVPMATEAFF.

The chain employs TRBV5-1 and TRBJ2-1; 13 positions agree with TRBD2. V lost 0 bases and J lost 6; bases outside the gene matches: 9. The CDR3 runs 18 residues. Germline CDR1 and CDR2: SGHRS and YFSETQ. The CDR3 sequence: CASSLGALAGGFINEQFF. The CDR3 DNA follows: TGCGCCAGCAGCTTGGGGGCACTAGCGGGAGGGTTTATCAATGAGCAGTTCTTC.

The chain recombines TRBV27 with TRBJ1-5; D not resolved. V lost 3 bases and J 1 base, leaving 4 bases between the germline ends. Germline loops: CDR1 MNHEY, CDR2 SMNVEV (reference sequence). This CDR3 is built from 13 residues. The CDR3 loop reads CASSFMSNQPQHF. For the CDR3, the DNA is TGTGCCAGCAGTTTCATGAGCAATCAGCCCCAGCATTTT.